This TCR beta chain was obtained from a study of lymphopenia after photon versus proton radiotherapy (dated by TCRdb to about 2019). Background on the whole study: The immunological effects of photon versus proton radiation therapy were compared in patients with gastrointestinal tumors who developed high-grade lymphopenia. A cohort of under 25 patients with gastrointestinal tumors who received either photon or proton therapy and subsequently developed lymphopenia was included. The goal of the study was to describe how the two radiation modalities differ in their effects on the immune system.

On the study overall, not on this receptor specifically: Relative stability during treatment was observed in proton-treated patients, whereas loss of naive T cells and TCR diversity and gain of effector/memory populations were observed in photon-treated patients. Among patients across the cohort who died, overall survival time showed an inverse correlation with a larger post-nadir drop in TCR diversity. The survival association was examined only in patients who died, and the authors described better survival with proton therapy as a possibility, not as a demonstrated result. Once the lymphocyte count had reached its nadir, the repertoires of photon-treated patients showed oligoclonal expansion, particularly of CD8+ Temra cells, and this expansion drove the decline in diversity.

Libraries were built with the immunoSEQ multiplex PCR assay. Alongside multiparametric flow cytometry, deep sequencing of rearranged TCR beta loci was used to profile the T cell repertoires. The table comes from immuneACCESS by way of TCRdb, which keeps in-frame sequences with V and J called. Part of the clones is missing from these tables; in studies checked, under half for an unresolved V gene and the rest for unknown reasons. In all, the sample holds more than 45,000 clones, and around 85% of those were seen once. The ten largest clones represent approximately 2% of the sample. With respect to this clone: Which antigen it targets is not known. No qualities accompany the bases; no much larger clone lies one base away.

The V end gives up 1 base and the J end 1 base, leaving 8 bases in the junction not matched to a gene. The CDR3 contains 18 residues, cysteine and phenylalanine counted. Left in the record is the CDR3 DNA by itself, 54 bases read in frame from the first base. According to the germline V gene (reference sequence), CDR1 reads SEHNR and CDR2 reads FQNEAQ. Material: peripheral blood, obtained from a patient treated with proton-based radiotherapy. This TCR was sampled from a man between 60 and 75 years old with pancreatic cancer. The chain employs TRBV7-9 and TRBJ2-1, with 9 bases matching TRBD2. CDR3 reads: CASSLGGSGSISYNEQFF. The nucleotide sequence is TGTGCCAGCAGCTTAGGTGGTAGCGGGAGTATTTCCTACAATGAGCAGTTCTTC. When the CDR3 is completed using the reference TRBV7-9 and TRBJ2-1 genes on either side, the full variable domain is DTGVSQNPRHKITKRGQNVTFRCDPISEHNRLYWYRQTLGQGPEFLTYFQNEAQLEKSRLLSDRFSAERPKGSFSTLEIQRTEQGDSAMYLCASSLGGSGSISYNEQFFGPGTRLTVL.